These 28 T cell receptor beta chains were all obtained from the same sample, sequenced in a study of cytomegalovirus exposure and HLA in healthy donors. PCR used 60 Vbeta primers and 13 Jbeta primers. This table comes from immunoSEQ multiplex PCR, and its TCRdb copy is limited to in-frame clones, with some not included. The data hold 160,000 or so clones, with about three quarters observed a single time. The specimen was PBMCs. The receptors come from a middle-aged man in good health and CMV-seropositive.

As concerns this clone: The junction differs from germline at one of its ends, possibly a read error. The CDR3 is CASSIRASGANGLTF. The CDR3 nucleotides are TGTGCCAGTAGTATTAGGGCATCTGGGGCCAACGGCCTGACTTTC. This chain uses TRBV19 with TRBJ2-6; TRBD1 is a possible D gene (5 bases). CDR1 and CDR2 (germline): LNHDA, SQIVND (reference sequence). The CDR3 length is 15 residues. Drawing the rest from reference TRBV19 and TRBJ2-6, the complete variable domain is DGGITQSPKYLFRKEGQNVTLSCEQNLNHDAMYWYRQDPGQGLRLIYYSQIVNDFQKGDIAEGYSVSREKKESFPLTVTSAQKNPTAFYLCASSIRASGANGLTFGAGSRLTVL.

The chain has TRBV10-1 and TRBJ2-6, with D possibly being TRBD1 (6 bases). The germline V gene has CDR1 WNHNN and CDR2 SYGVQD (reference sequence). The CDR3 has 15 residues. The V end was cut by 5 bases, the J end by 4 bases, with 12 bases between. The CDR3 nucleotides are TGCGCCAGCAGTCCCACAGGGCGAGGGGCCAACGTCCTGACTTTC. Protein sequence: CASSPTGRGANVLTF.

The chain is built from TRBV5-1 and TRBJ2-5, with TRBD1 matching over 7 bases. Germline CDR1 and CDR2: SGHRS and YFSETQ. CDR3 size: 16 residues. With 0 bases clipped from V and 2 bases from J, the junction kept 7 bases outside the gene matches. The DNA for the CDR3 is TGCGCCAGCAGCTTGGCACAGACAGGGCTACAAGAGACCCAGTACTTC. As protein: CASSLAQTGLQETQYF. Together with reference TRBV5-1 and TRBJ2-5, the CDR3 gives the full variable domain: KAGVTQTPRYLIKTRGQQVTLSCSPISGHRSVSWYQQTPGQGLQFLFEYFSETQRNKGNFPGRFSGRQFSNSRSEMNVSTLELGDSALYLCASSLAQTGLQETQYFGPGTRLLVL.

V gene TRBV7-9 combines with J gene TRBJ2-1; 14 bases map to TRBD2. Germline V gene sequence: CDR1 SEHNR, CDR2 FQNEAQ (reference sequence). V was clipped by 1 base and J by 12 bases; unmatched bases: 5. This CDR3 is 15 amino acids long. The CDR3: CASSLGLAGGRVQFF. The DNA for the CDR3 is TGTGCCAGCAGCTTAGGACTAGCGGGAGGGAGAGTGCAGTTCTTC.

The gene calls are TRBV13 and TRBJ2-7, with D tentatively TRBD1 (5 bases). CDR1 PRHDT and CDR2 FYEKMQ come from the germline V gene (reference sequence). Trimming pared 2 bases from V and 0 bases from J, leaving 17 bases between. The CDR3 sequence is 17 residues long. CDR3 sequence reads: CASSLQSQGRSSYEQYF. The CDR3 coding sequence is TGTGCCAGCAGCTTACAGTCCCAGGGTCGGAGCTCCTACGAGCAGTACTTC. Using reference TRBV13 and TRBJ2-7 for the parts outside the CDR3, the full variable domain is AAGVIQSPRHLIKEKRETATLKCYPIPRHDTVYWYQQGPGQDPQFLISFYEKMQSDKGSIPDRFSAQQFSDYHSELNMSSLELGDSALYFCASSLQSQGRSSYEQYFGPGTRLTVT.

The chain has TRBV2 and TRBJ1-1; 9 positions agree with TRBD1. This CDR3 is 14 amino acids long. Per the germline V gene, CDR1 is SNHLY and CDR2 is FYNNEI. Losses at the gene ends were 2 bases for V and 6 bases for J; bases not matched to a gene: 4. The CDR3, as DNA: TGTGCCAGCAGTGAAATGGGACAGGGCCCTGAAGCTTTCTTT. Protein: CASSEMGQGPEAFF.

The chain links TRBV12-5 to TRBJ2-7, with D possibly being TRBD2 (6 bases). The CDR3 is 16 residues long. In germline, CDR1 is LGHNT, CDR2 FRNRAP. Trimming took off 4 bases at V and 0 bases at J, with 16 bases between the two ends. CDR3 DNA: TGTGCTAGTGGTTCACCTTTTGGGGGGAGCTCCTACGAGCAGTACTTC. It is translated as CASGSPFGGSSYEQYF.

This rearrangement joins TRBV19 to TRBJ2-2; TRBD2 aligns across 8 bases. The V segment lost 3 bases and the J segment 7 bases; nucleotides outside the gene matches: 4. Germline loops: CDR1 LNHDA, CDR2 SQIVND (reference sequence). CDR3 size: 14 residues. For the CDR3, the DNA is TGTGCCAGTAGTATTCAGACTAGCGTCGGGGAGCTGTTTTTT. Translating gives CASSIQTSVGELFF.

This clone was recorded once. The V gene is TRBV14, the J gene TRBJ2-1; D may be TRBD1 (5 bases). This CDR3 contains 16 residues. V shed 1 base and J shed 7 bases, with 17 bases lying between them. Germline assignment: CDR1 SGHDN and CDR2 FVKESK. This chain's CDR3 is CASSQGRVSGWNEQFF. The CDR3 coding sequence is TGTGCCAGCAGCCAAGGTAGGGTATCAGGGTGGAATGAGCAGTTCTTC.

The gene calls are TRBV19 and TRBJ2-3, with D perhaps TRBD1 (6 bases). CDR1 and CDR2 (germline): LNHDA, SQIVND (reference sequence). V was pared by 5 bases and J by 3 bases, with 12 bases between. The CDR3 has 14 residues. For the CDR3, the DNA is TGTGCCAGTAGTTCCCAGACAGGAACAGATACGCAGTATTTT. This translates into CASSSQTGTDTQYF.

This chain links TRBV11-2 with TRBJ2-1; 7 bases align to TRBD2. Germline CDR1 SGHAT, CDR2 FQNNGV. Germline trimming cut 0 bases from V and 9 bases from J; bases unmatched to any gene: 8. The CDR3 is made up of 15 amino acids. The CDR3 protein is CASSLDLASGLEQFF. In DNA, the CDR3 is TGTGCCAGCAGCTTAGATCTGGCTAGCGGACTTGAGCAGTTCTTC.

The chain combines TRBV7-6 with TRBJ2-3, with 8 nucleotides matching TRBD1. The CDR3 consists of 14 residues. Germline V gene lookup returns CDR1 SGHVS and CDR2 FNYEAQ. After removal of 4 bases from V and 1 base from J, the junction contained 1 base not matched to a gene. The CDR3 loop is CASSSGQGTDTQYF. The CDR3 DNA sequence: TGTGCCAGCAGCTCGGGACAGGGCACAGATACGCAGTATTTT.

This clone has more than one count but fewer than ten. The chain joins TRBV19 to TRBJ1-5; 9 nucleotides line up with TRBD1. The CDR3 consists of 16 residues. Trimming at V came to 1 base and at J to 5 bases, leaving 6 bases not matched to a gene. CDR1 and CDR2 (germline): LNHDA, SQIVND (reference sequence). The CDR3 coding sequence is TGTGCCAGTAGTATAGTCTCGGGACAGGGCCATCAGCCCCAGCATTTT. Its protein product is CASSIVSGQGHQPQHF.

The chain combines TRBV11-1 with TRBJ1-6; no reliable D call. The CDR3 consists of 14 residues. Trimming removed 0 bases at V and 7 bases at J, with 7 bases between. Germline values: CDR1 SGHAT, CDR2 FQDESV (reference sequence). The CDR3 coding sequence is TGTGCCAGCAGCTTAGCGGCGGGAAATTCACCCCTCCACTTT. Its protein product is CASSLAAGNSPLHF.

This rearrangement joins TRBV21-1 to TRBJ2-1; the table assigns TRBD2, which was not confirmed against the DNA. TRBV21-1 counts as a pseudogene. The CDR3 length is 15 residues. This CDR3 is CASRPLAELYNEQFF. The CDR3 DNA reads as TGTGCCAGCAGGCCACTAGCGGAGCTTTACAATGAGCAGTTCTTC.

The chain employs TRBV6-1 and TRBJ2-7, with 7 bases lining up with TRBD1. The ends lost 4 bases at V and 5 bases at J; junction bases unmatched: 5. The CDR3 length is 13 residues. Germline CDR1 and CDR2: MNHNS and SASEGT. CDR3 in DNA: TGTGCCAGCAGTGCAAGGGGGCCCCACGAGCAGTACTTC. Translation: CASSARGPHEQYF.

V and J are TRBV28 and TRBJ1-4, with 12 bases fitting TRBD1. V shed 6 bases, J shed 6 bases, and the junction held 8 bases outside the gene matches. The CDR3 covers 16 residues. Germline lookup yields CDR1 MDHEN and CDR2 SYDVKM. In DNA form, the CDR3 reads TGTGCCAGCAGCGGATCTGGGACAGGGGGCGATGAAAAACTGTTTTTT. It is translated as CASSGSGTGGDEKLFF.

J is TRBJ2-6 and V is TRBV30; unclear D gene. With 5 bases removed from V and 3 bases from J, the gap between germline ends came to 8 bases. The length of the CDR3 is 13 residues. Germline loops: CDR1 GTSNPN, CDR2 SVGIG (reference sequence). The CDR3, as DNA: TGTGCCTGGGGGCTGGGTGGGGCCAACGTCCTGACTTTC. Protein product: CAWGLGGANVLTF.

This clone was found once. The chain joins TRBV5-5 to TRBJ1-1, with TRBD1 as a possible D gene (5 bases). There are 15 residues in the CDR3. The V and J ends lost 4 bases and 1 base respectively, with 14 bases between them. CDR1 and CDR2 from the germline V gene are SGHKS and YYEKEE (reference sequence). The CDR3 DNA reads as TGTGCCAGCAGCCTTACCCCGGGGGGGAACACTGAAGCTTTCTTT. It encodes CASSLTPGGNTEAFF.

V gene TRBV7-9 combines with J gene TRBJ2-1; 13 bases agree with TRBD2. V dropped 5 bases and J dropped 4; count of bases not matched to a gene: 8. Per the germline V gene, CDR1 is SEHNR and CDR2 is FQNEAQ (reference sequence). This CDR3 contains 17 residues. As DNA, the CDR3 is TGTGCCAGCAGCCCCCGGACTAGCGGGAGTAAGTACAATGAGCAGTTCTTC. Translated, it gives CASSPRTSGSKYNEQFF. The whole variable domain, remainder taken from reference TRBV7-9 and TRBJ2-1, is DTGVSQNPRHKITKRGQNVTFRCDPISEHNRLYWYRQTLGQGPEFLTYFQNEAQLEKSRLLSDRFSAERPKGSFSTLEIQRTEQGDSAMYLCASSPRTSGSKYNEQFFGPGTRLTVL.

This clone occurred once. The chain combines TRBV29-1 with TRBJ2-3; D might be TRBD2 (5 bases). V was pared by 1 base and J by 6 bases, with 11 bases between. The CDR3 is made up of 13 amino acids. Germline V gives CDR1 SQVTM, CDR2 ANQGSEA. The CDR3, as DNA: TGCAGCGTTGAAGCGACTACGCGGGATACGCAGTATTTT. It yields the protein CSVEATTRDTQYF.

The chain is built from TRBV7-9 and TRBJ2-7, with D possibly TRBD2 on 5 matching bases. CDR1 and CDR2 from the germline V gene are SEHNR and FQNEAQ (reference sequence). The CDR3 length is 15 residues. Trimming removed 4 bases from V and 3 bases from J, with 16 bases in between. Written as DNA, the CDR3 is TGTGCCAGCAGCTGGGGAGACTCCGCCGTCTACGAGCAGTACTTC. Translation gives CASSWGDSAVYEQYF.

The rearrangement joins TRBV7-2 to TRBJ1-5, with D unclear. CDR1 SGHTA and CDR2 FQGNSA come from the germline V gene. V was trimmed by 0 bases and J by 4 bases, leaving 7 bases between them. The CDR3 has 14 residues. The CDR3 reads CASSLAAVNQPQHF. The CDR3, as DNA: TGTGCCAGCAGCTTAGCGGCCGTAAATCAGCCCCAGCATTTT. Using reference TRBV7-2 and TRBJ1-5 for the parts outside the CDR3, the full variable domain is GAGVSQSPSNKVTEKGKDVELRCDPISGHTALYWYRQSLGQGLEFLIYFQGNSAPDKSGLPSDRFSAERTGGSVSTLTIQRTQQEDSAVYLCASSLAAVNQPQHFGDGTRLSIL.

The CDR3 loop reads CASSSSGWLTDTQYF. The CDR3 region has the DNA TGCGCCAGCAGCTCCTCCGGGTGGCTCACAGATACGCAGTATTTT. The chain carries TRBV5-1 and TRBJ2-3; D gene uncertain. The CDR3 has 15 amino acids. Germline CDR1 reads SGHRS; CDR2 reads YFSETQ. V shed 3 bases and J shed 2 bases, with 13 bases lying between them.

The chain links TRBV28 to TRBJ2-6; 8 positions match TRBD2. V lost 6 bases to trimming and J lost 0 bases; unmatched junction nucleotides: 10. Germline CDR1 MDHEN, CDR2 SYDVKM. The CDR3 is 18 residues long. CDR3 DNA sequence: TGTGCCAGCAGCCCCGGGGGAGCGGGGGTCTCTGGGGCCAACGTCCTGACTTTC. This encodes CASSPGGAGVSGANVLTF.

The V and J genes are TRBV6-5 and TRBJ2-3; tentative D call: TRBD2 (5 bases). The V and J ends lost 5 bases and 5 bases respectively, with 14 bases between them. The CDR3 extends over 14 amino acids. The germline V gene encodes CDR1 MNHEY and CDR2 SVGAGI. CDR3 in amino acids: CASSEISGGDTQYF. For the CDR3, the DNA is TGTGCCAGCAGTGAAATCTCAGGAGGAGATACGCAGTATTTT.

This sequence joins TRBV5-1 and TRBJ1-5; D gene uncertain. The CDR3 is made up of 14 amino acids. Trimming shortened V by 0 bases and J by 7 bases, and 11 bases separated the two germline ends. The germline CDR1 and CDR2 sequences are SGHRS and YFSETQ. The CDR3 loop reads CASSLEVGEQPQHF. For the CDR3, the DNA is TGCGCCAGCAGCTTGGAGGTCGGGGAACAGCCCCAGCATTTT.

This clone appeared a few times. The chain links TRBV5-4 to TRBJ1-4; 10 nucleotides align to TRBD1. CDR3 size: 16 residues. Per germline, CDR1 SGHNT and CDR2 YYREEE (reference sequence). V lost 4 bases, J lost 8 bases, and 11 bases stayed unmatched. In DNA, the CDR3 is TGTGCCAGCAGCGACGGGACAGGGGCCTCTCGGGAAAAACTGTTTTTT. It is translated as CASSDGTGASREKLFF. The full variable domain, completed using reference TRBV5-4 and TRBJ1-4, is ETGVTQSPTHLIKTRGQQVTLRCSSQSGHNTVSWYQQALGQGPQFIFQYYREEENGRGNFPPRFSGLQFPNYSSELNVNALELDDSALYLCASSDGTGASREKLFFGSGTQLSVL.